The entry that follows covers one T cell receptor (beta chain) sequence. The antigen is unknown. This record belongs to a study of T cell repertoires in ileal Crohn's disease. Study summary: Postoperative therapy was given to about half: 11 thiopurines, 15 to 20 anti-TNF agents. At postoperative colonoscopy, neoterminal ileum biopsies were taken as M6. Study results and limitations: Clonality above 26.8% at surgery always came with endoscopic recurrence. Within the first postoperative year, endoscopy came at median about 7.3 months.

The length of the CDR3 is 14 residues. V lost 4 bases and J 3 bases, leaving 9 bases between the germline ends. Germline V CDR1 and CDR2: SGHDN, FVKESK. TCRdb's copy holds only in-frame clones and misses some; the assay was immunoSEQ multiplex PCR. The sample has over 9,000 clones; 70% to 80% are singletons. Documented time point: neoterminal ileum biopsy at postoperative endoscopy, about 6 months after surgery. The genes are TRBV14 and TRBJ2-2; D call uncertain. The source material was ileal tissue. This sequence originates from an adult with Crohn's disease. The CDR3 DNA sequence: TGTGCCAGCAGCCTCCACAAACACACCGGGGAGCTGTTTTTT. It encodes CASSLHKHTGELFF.